The clone carrying this T cell receptor beta chain was counted ten times or more. Its antigen is still unknown. The sample originates from a study of CD8 T cells in ankylosing spondylitis. Overall study findings and caveats: Peripheral blood samples showed relatively rare disease-linked clones, and these clones were CD8+.

TCRdb re-analysed the 5' RACE reads in MiXCR, keeping a single row per CDR3 protein. The data show tens of thousands of distinct CDR3 sequences, with over 3.5% seen just once and about 4% held by the top ten. In germline, CDR1 is SGDLS, CDR2 YYNGEE. The CDR3 is 15 residues long. V shed 0 bases and J 2 bases; nucleotides not matched to a gene: 1. The chain combines TRBV9 with TRBJ2-3; 9 nucleotides align to TRBD2. The TCR originated in a female donor with ankylosing spondylitis or in good health (not recorded which). Sequenced sample: blood, either unsorted or a sorted T cell fraction (not recorded which). The CDR3 spells CASSVVAGVTDTQYF. The CDR3 coding sequence is TGTGCCAGCAGCGTAGTAGCGGGGGTCACAGATACGCAGTATTTT.